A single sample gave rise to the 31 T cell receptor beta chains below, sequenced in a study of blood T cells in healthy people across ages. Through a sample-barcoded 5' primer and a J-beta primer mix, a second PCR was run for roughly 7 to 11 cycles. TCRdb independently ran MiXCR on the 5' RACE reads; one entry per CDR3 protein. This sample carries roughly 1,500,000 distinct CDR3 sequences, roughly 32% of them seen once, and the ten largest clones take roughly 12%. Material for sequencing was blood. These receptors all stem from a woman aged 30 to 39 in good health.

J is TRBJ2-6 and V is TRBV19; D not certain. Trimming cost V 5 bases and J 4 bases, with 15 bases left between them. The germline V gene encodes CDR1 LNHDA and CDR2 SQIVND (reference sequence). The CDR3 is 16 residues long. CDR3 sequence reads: CASSPGSSAGANVLTF. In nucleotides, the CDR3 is TGTGCCAGTAGTCCCGGATCTTCCGCCGGGGCCAACGTCCTGACTTTC.

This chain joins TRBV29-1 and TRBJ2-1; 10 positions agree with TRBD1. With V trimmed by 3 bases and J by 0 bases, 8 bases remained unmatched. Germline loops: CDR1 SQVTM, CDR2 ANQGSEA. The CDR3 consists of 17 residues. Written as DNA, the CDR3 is TGCAGCGTTGAGGGACAGGGGCAGGACAGCTCCTACAATGAGCAGTTCTTC. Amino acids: CSVEGQGQDSSYNEQFF.

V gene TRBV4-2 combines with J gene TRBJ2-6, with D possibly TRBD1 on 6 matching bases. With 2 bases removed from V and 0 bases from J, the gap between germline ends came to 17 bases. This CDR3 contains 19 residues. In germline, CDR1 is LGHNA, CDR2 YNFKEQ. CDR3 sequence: CASSQPTRQESSGANVLTF. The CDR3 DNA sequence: TGTGCCAGCAGCCAACCAACCCGACAGGAGTCCTCTGGGGCCAACGTCCTGACTTTC.

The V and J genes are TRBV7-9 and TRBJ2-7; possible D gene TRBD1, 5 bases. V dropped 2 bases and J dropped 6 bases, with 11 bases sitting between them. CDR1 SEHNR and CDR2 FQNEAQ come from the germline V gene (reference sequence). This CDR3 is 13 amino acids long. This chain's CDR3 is CASSLLGDSEQYF. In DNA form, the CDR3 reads TGTGCCAGCAGCTTATTAGGGGATAGCGAGCAGTACTTC.

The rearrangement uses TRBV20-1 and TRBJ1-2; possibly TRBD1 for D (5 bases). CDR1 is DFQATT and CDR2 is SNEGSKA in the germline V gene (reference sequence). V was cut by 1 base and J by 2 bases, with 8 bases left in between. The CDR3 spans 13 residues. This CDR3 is CSARAGENYGYTF. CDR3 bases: TGCAGTGCTAGAGCGGGGGAAAACTATGGCTACACCTTC.

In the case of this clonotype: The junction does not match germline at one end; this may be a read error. CDR3 nucleotide sequence: TGTGCCAGCAGCTCCTCTCGTCGGACAGGGTTCAATGGGGCCAACGTCCTGATTTTC. The encoded protein is CASSSSRRTGFNGANVLIF. This chain uses TRBV7-9 with TRBJ2-6, with 8 bases lining up with TRBD1. CDR3 length equals 19 residues. Germline CDR1 and CDR2: SEHNR and FQNEAQ (reference sequence).

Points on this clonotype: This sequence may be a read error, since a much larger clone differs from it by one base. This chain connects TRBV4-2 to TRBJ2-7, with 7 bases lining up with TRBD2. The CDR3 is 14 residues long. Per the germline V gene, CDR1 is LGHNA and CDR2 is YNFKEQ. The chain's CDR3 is CAGSQGEGSYEQYF. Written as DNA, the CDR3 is TGTGCCGGCAGCCAAGGGGAGGGTTCCTACGAGCAGTACTTC.

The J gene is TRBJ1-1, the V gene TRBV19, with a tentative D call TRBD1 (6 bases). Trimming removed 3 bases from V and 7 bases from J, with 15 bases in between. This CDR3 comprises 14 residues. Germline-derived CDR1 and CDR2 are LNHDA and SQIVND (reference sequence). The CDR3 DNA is TGTGCCAGTAGTATGGCCAGGGGCTGGCGTGAAGCTTTCTTT. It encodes CASSMARGWREAFF.

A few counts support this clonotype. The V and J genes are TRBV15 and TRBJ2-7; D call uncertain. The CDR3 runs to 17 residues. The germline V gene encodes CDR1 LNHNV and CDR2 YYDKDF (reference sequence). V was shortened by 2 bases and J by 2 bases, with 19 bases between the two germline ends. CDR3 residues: CATSRKDRVVFAYEQYF. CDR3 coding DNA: TGTGCCACCAGCAGAAAAGACCGGGTAGTGTTCGCCTACGAGCAGTACTTC.

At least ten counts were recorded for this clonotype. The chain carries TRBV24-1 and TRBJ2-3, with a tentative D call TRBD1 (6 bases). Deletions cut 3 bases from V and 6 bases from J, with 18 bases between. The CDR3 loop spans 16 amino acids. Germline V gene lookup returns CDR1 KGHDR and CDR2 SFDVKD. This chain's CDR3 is CATSDPQGKRLDTQYF. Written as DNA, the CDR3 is TGTGCCACCAGTGATCCTCAGGGGAAAAGGTTGGATACGCAGTATTTT.

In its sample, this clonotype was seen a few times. The chain's CDR3 is CSASPGLSQAGYTF. The DNA for the CDR3 is TGCAGTGCGAGTCCCGGGCTCTCTCAGGCTGGCTACACCTTC. V usage is TRBV20-1 and J usage is TRBJ1-2; D gene ambiguous. V was clipped by 6 bases and J by 7 bases, with 21 bases between them. This CDR3 is built from 14 residues. Germline CDR1 DFQATT, CDR2 SNEGSKA (reference sequence).

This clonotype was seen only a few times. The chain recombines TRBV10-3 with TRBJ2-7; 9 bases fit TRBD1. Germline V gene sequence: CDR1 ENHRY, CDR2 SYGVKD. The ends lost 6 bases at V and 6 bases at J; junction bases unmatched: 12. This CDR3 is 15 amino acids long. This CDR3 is CAISDAGQGLVEQYF. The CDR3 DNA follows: TGTGCCATCAGCGATGCGGGACAGGGACTGGTCGAGCAGTACTTC.

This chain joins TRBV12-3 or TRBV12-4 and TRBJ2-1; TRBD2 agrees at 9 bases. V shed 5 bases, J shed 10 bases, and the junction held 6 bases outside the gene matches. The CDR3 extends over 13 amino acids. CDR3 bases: TGTGCCAGCAGTCCCAATAGCGGGGGCGAGCAGTTCTTC. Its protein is CASSPNSGGEQFF.

CDR3 sequence: CASTQAEEVYEQYF. In nucleotides, the CDR3 is TGTGCCAGCACCCAAGCCGAGGAGGTCTACGAGCAGTACTTC. This chain connects TRBV2 to TRBJ2-4; D perhaps matches TRBD2 (5 bases). The end of the DNA fits TRBJ2-7 better, so the J call may be wrong. Germline V gene lookup returns CDR1 SNHLY and CDR2 FYNNEI. CDR3 length: 14 amino acids.

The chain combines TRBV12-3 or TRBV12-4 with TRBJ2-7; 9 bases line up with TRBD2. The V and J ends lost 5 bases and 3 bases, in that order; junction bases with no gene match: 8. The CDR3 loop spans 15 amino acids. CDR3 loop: CASSPGLARRYEQYF. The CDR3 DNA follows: TGTGCCAGCAGTCCCGGACTAGCGAGGCGCTACGAGCAGTACTTC.

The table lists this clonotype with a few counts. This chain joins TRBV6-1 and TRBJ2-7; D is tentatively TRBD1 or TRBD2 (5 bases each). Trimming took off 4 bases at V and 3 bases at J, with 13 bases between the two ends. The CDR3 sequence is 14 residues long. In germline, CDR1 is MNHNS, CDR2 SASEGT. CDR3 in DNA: TGTGCCAGCAGTGTTTCCGGGGCTGGCTACGAGCAGTACTTC. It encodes CASSVSGAGYEQYF.

CDR3 in DNA: TGCAGTGCTAGAGATCAGCGGGTGGCTTTCTTT. Amino acids: CSARDQRVAFF. The V gene is TRBV20-1, the J gene TRBJ1-1; D remains unclear. The CDR3 consists of 11 residues. Germline assignment: CDR1 DFQATT and CDR2 SNEGSKA (reference sequence). V was pared by 0 bases and J by 11 bases, with 10 bases between.

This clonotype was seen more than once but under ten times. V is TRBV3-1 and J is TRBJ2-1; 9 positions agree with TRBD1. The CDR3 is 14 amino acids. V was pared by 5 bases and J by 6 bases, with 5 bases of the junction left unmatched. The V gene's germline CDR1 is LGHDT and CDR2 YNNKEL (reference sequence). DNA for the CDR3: TGTGCCAGCAGCTTCCGACAGGGGGTCAATGAGCAGTTCTTC. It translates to CASSFRQGVNEQFF.

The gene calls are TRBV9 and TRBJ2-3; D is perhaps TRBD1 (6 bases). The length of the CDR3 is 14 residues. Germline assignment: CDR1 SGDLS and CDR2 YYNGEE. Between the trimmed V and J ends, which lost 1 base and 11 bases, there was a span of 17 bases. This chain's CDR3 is CASSVSERGGGQYF. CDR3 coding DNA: TGTGCCAGCAGCGTAAGCGAAAGAGGGGGTGGGCAGTATTTT. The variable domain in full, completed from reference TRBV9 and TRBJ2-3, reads DSGVTQTPKHLITATGQRVTLRCSPRSGDLSVYWYQQSLDQGLQFLIQYYNGEERAKGNILERFSAQQFPDLHSELNLSSLELGDSALYFCASSVSERGGGQYFGPGTRLTVL.

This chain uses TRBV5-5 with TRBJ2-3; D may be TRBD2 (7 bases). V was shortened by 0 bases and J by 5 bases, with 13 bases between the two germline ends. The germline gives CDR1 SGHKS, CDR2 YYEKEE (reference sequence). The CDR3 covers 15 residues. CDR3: CASSLVGGLRDTQYF. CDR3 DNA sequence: TGTGCCAGCAGCTTGGTCGGGGGGCTGAGAGATACGCAGTATTTT.

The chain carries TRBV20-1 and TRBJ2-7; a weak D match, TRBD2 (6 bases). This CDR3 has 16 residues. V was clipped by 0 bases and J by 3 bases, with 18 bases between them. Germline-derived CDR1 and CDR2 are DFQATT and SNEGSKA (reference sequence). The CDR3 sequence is CSARDLAVRHGYEQYF. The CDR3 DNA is TGCAGTGCTAGAGATTTAGCGGTTAGACATGGCTACGAGCAGTACTTC.

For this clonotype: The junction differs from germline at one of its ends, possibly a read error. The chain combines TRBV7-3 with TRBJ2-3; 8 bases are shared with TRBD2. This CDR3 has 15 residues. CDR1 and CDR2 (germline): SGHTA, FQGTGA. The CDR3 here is CASSLTGGPADTQYF. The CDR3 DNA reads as TGCGCCAGCAGCTTGACGGGAGGGCCGGCAGATACGCAGTATTTT.

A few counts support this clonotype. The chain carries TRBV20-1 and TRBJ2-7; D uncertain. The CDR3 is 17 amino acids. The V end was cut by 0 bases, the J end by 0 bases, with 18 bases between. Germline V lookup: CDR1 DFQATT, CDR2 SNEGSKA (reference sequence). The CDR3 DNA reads TGCAGTGCTAGAGATGCCCCTGAGGCACCAACCTCCTACGAGCAGTACTTC. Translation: CSARDAPEAPTSYEQYF.

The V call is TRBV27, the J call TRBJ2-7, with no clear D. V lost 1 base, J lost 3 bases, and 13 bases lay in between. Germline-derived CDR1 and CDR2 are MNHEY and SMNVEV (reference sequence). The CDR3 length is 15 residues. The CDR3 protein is CASSLLAETYYEQYF. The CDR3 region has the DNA TGTGCCAGCAGTTTATTGGCAGAAACGTACTACGAGCAGTACTTC.

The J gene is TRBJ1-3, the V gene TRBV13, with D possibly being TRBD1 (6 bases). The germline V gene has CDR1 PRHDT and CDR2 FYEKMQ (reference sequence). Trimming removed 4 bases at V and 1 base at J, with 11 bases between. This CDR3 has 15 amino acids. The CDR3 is CASSSVRGSGNTIYF. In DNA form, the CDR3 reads TGTGCCAGCAGCTCGGTGAGGGGGTCTGGAAACACCATATATTTT.

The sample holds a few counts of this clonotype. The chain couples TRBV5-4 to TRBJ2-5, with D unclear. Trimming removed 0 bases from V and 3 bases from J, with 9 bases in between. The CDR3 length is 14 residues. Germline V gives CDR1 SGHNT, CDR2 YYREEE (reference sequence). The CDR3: CASSLEGLKETQYF. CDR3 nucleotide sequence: TGTGCCAGCAGCTTGGAAGGGTTAAAAGAGACCCAGTACTTC. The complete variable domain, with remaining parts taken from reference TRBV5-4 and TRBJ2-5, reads ETGVTQSPTHLIKTRGQQVTLRCSSQSGHNTVSWYQQALGQGPQFIFQYYREEENGRGNFPPRFSGLQFPNYSSELNVNALELDDSALYLCASSLEGLKETQYFGPGTRLLVL.

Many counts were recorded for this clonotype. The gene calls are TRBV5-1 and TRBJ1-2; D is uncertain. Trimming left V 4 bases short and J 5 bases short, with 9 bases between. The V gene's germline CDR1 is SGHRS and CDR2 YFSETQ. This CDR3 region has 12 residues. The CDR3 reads CASSPDKYGYTF. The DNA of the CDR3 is TGCGCCAGCAGCCCTGACAAATATGGCTACACCTTC.

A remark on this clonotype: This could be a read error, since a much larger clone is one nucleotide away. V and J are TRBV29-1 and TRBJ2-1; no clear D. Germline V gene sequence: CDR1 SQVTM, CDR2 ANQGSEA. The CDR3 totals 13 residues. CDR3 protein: CSVPANYDNGQFF. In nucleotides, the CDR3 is TGCAGCGTTCCTGCGAACTACGACAATGGGCAGTTCTTC.

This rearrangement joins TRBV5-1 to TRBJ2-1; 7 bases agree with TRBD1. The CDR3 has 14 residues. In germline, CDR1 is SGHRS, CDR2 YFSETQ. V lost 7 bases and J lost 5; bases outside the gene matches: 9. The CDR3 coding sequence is TGCGCCAGCCAATCCTCGGGACAGAACAATGAGCAGTTCTTC. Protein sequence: CASQSSGQNNEQFF. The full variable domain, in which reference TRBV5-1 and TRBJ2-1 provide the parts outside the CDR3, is KAGVTQTPRYLIKTRGQQVTLSCSPISGHRSVSWYQQTPGQGLQFLFEYFSETQRNKGNFPGRFSGRQFSNSRSEMNVSTLELGDSALYLCASQSSGQNNEQFFGPGTRLTVL.

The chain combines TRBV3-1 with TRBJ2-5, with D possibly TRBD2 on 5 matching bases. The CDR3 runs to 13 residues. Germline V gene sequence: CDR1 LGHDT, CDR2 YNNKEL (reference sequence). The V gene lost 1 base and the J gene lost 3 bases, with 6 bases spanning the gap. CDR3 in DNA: TGTGCCAGCAGCCAAGCGGAGGAAGAGACCCAGTACTTC. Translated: CASSQAEEETQYF.

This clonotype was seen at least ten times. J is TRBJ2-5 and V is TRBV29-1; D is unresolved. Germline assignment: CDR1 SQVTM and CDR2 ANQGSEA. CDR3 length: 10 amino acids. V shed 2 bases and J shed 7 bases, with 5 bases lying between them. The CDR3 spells CSVEFPTQYF. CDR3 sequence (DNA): TGCAGCGTTGAATTTCCGACCCAGTACTTC.